This TCR beta chain came from a study of human T cells and chemical hapten exposure. About the study: 0.01% DPC was applied to the upper back in patch tests, which were read at 6 days.

Time point here: pre-sensitization, week 0. Treatment: therapeutic diphenylcyclopropenone sensitization with weekly scalp DPC. Prior to application of each patch test, blood was drawn. This clonotype was seen a handful of times. Its antigen is undetermined. Study observations and caveats: With alopecia, donors may have immune responses unlike healthy people's.

Library construction involved attaching unique molecular identifiers to individual cDNA molecules, which allowed quantitative, reproducible TCR counting. Using its own MiXCR run on the RACE reads, TCRdb lists one record per CDR3 protein. This table has approximately 400,000 distinct CDR3 sequences, roughly 4.6% appearing once. This receptor was taken from a woman in her fifties or sixties with alopecia areata. Some clones in this sample may be carry-over from other donors' samples. The sample consisted of whole blood, taken in connection with sensitization to the hapten diphenylcyclopropenone (DPC).

The CDR3 region is CASSWVRRPDTQYF. As DNA, the CDR3 is TGTGCCAGCAGCTGGGTTAGGAGACCAGATACGCAGTATTTT. The J gene is TRBJ2-3, the V gene TRBV7-9; D not resolved. CDR3 length equals 14 residues. The V end lost 4 bases, the J end lost 4 bases, and 12 bases lay between the germline ends. CDR1 is SEHNR and CDR2 is FQNEAQ in the germline V gene (reference sequence). The whole variable domain, remainder taken from reference TRBV7-9 and TRBJ2-3, is DTGVSQNPRHKITKRGQNVTFRCDPISEHNRLYWYRQTLGQGPEFLTYFQNEAQLEKSRLLSDRFSAERPKGSFSTLEIQRTEQGDSAMYLCASSWVRRPDTQYFGPGTRLTVL.